The present T cell receptor (beta chain) was sequenced within a study of shared clonotypes between healthy human individuals. Study as a whole: Researchers drew samples from a couple of women and a few men aged 18 to 49. Study-wide points: How much donors shared clonotypes was expected to be affected by sequencing depth.

Details on this clone: Its target is unknown.

CDR3 length: 13 amino acids. Trimming cost V 7 bases and J 2 bases, with 11 bases left between them. Germline values: CDR1 SNHLY, CDR2 FYNNEI. Authors' methods: ImmunoSEQ junction-only sequences lacked quality scores, so their filtering differed. TCRdb's table, derived via immunoSEQ multiplex PCR, lists solely in-frame clones and lacks some. V, J and clone size were drawn from that table, and D and trimming were deduced from the DNA. Of 450,000 to 550,000 clones listed, 79% are singletons. The J gene is TRBJ1-2, the V gene TRBV2; tentative D call: TRBD1 (6 bases). The sequencing sample was made of PBMCs. This sequence was found in a middle-aged woman in good health. Some clones in this sample may be carry-over from other donors' samples. The CDR3: CASTSQGNYGYTF. CDR3 coding DNA: TGTGCCAGCACCTCACAGGGAAACTATGGCTACACCTTC.